A single sample gave rise to the 13 T cell receptor beta chains below, sequenced in a study of beta chain features in type 1 diabetes. Reverse transcription of all isolated RNA meant that expressed TCRB transcripts were sequenced. Data came from immunoSEQ multiplex PCR; TCRdb stores just in-frame clones and leaves some out. The sample records 430,000 or so clones, 10% to 12% being singletons. The sample taken for sequencing was naive CD4+ T cells from blood. Receptors originate from a woman aged 18-35 years in good health.

The chain carries TRBV7-2 and TRBJ2-1; a possible D gene is TRBD2 (6 bases). Looked up from germline, CDR1 is SGHTA and CDR2 is FQGNSA. Trimming took off 5 bases at V and 7 bases at J, with 18 bases between the two ends. This CDR3 region has 15 residues. CDR3 coding DNA: TGTGCCAGCAGCCCCCGCCGCGCGGGACCTAATGAGCAGTTCTTC. It codes for CASSPRRAGPNEQFF.

This clone has more than one count but fewer than ten. The rearrangement links TRBV29-1 to TRBJ2-2, with D unclear. Germline V gives CDR1 SQVTM, CDR2 ANQGSEA. This CDR3 has 11 residues. Trimming pared 4 bases from V and 7 bases from J, leaving 7 bases between. The CDR3 here is CSVGWGGELFF. CDR3 DNA: TGCAGCGTTGGTTGGGGCGGGGAGCTGTTTTTT.

This chain joins TRBV7-9 and TRBJ1-4; D call uncertain. This CDR3 region has 13 residues. Germline V gives CDR1 SEHNR, CDR2 FQNEAQ (reference sequence). Trimming removed 0 bases at V and 10 bases at J, with 9 bases between. The CDR3 protein is CASSLAVTGKLFF. CDR3 nucleotides: TGTGCCAGCAGCTTAGCGGTTACGGGAAAACTGTTTTTT. Filled out from reference TRBV7-9 and TRBJ1-4, the complete variable domain reads DTGVSQNPRHKITKRGQNVTFRCDPISEHNRLYWYRQTLGQGPEFLTYFQNEAQLEKSRLLSDRFSAERPKGSFSTLEIQRTEQGDSAMYLCASSLAVTGKLFFGSGTQLSVL.

With regard to this clone: Sequence at one end of the junction differs from germline and may be a read error. Other DNA sequences of this sample code for an identical CDR3. The V and J genes are TRBV5-1 and TRBJ2-1; the D is unclear. The germline V gene has CDR1 SGHRS and CDR2 YFSETQ. There are 15 residues in the CDR3. The DNA of the CDR3 is TGCGCCAGCAGCTTGGTTGGAATCTCCTACAATGAGCAATTCTTC. Translation gives CASSLVGISYNEQFF.

The V call is TRBV25-1, the J call TRBJ1-3; D gene uncertain. The CDR3 totals 13 residues. Trimming removed 8 bases from V and 0 bases from J, with 8 bases in between. Germline V CDR1 and CDR2: MGHDK, SYGVNS. The CDR3 region is CASRWSSGNTIYF. DNA for the CDR3: TGTGCCAGCCGTTGGAGCTCTGGAAACACCATATATTTT.

This chain joins TRBV7-9 and TRBJ2-7, with D perhaps matching TRBD1 (6 bases). The CDR3 loop spans 16 amino acids. Trimming left V 5 bases short and J 2 bases short, with 19 bases between. Germline V gives CDR1 SEHNR, CDR2 FQNEAQ (reference sequence). The CDR3, as DNA: TGTGCCAGCAGCCTAAAGGCCCCGGGACACCCCTACGAGCAGTACTTC. It codes for CASSLKAPGHPYEQYF.

The chain joins TRBV27 to TRBJ2-7; 14 bases are shared with TRBD2. Trimming took 3 bases from V and 4 from J; bases not matched to a gene: 5. CDR1 is MNHEY and CDR2 is SMNVEV in the germline V gene (reference sequence). The CDR3 consists of 16 residues. CDR3: CASSFRGLAGVYEQYV. The CDR3 DNA reads TGTGCCAGCAGTTTTAGGGGACTAGCGGGGGTTTACGAGCAGTACGTC.

The chain recombines TRBV25-1 with TRBJ2-4; 7 bases fit TRBD2. The length of the CDR3 is 14 residues. Germline V gene lookup returns CDR1 MGHDK and CDR2 SYGVNS. V shed 4 bases and J 9 bases; nucleotides not matched to a gene: 9. The CDR3 DNA reads TGTGCCAGCAGTGTGTTAGGGGAGGGAAGCATTCAGTACTTC. It is translated as CASSVLGEGSIQYF.

This clone was counted at least ten times. This chain uses TRBV7-9 with TRBJ2-4; no reliable D call. There are 12 residues in the CDR3. Germline values: CDR1 SEHNR, CDR2 FQNEAQ (reference sequence). Trimming pared 8 bases from V and 4 bases from J, leaving 9 bases between. This CDR3 reads CASAGSKNIQYF. CDR3 in DNA: TGTGCCAGCGCTGGCAGTAAAAACATTCAGTACTTC.

This CDR3 reads CASSPGTGVEQFF. CDR3 DNA: TGTGCCAGCTCACCCGGGACAGGGGTAGAGCAGTTCTTC. The chain uses TRBV18 and TRBJ2-1; TRBD1 aligns across 10 bases. The CDR3 covers 13 residues. V gave up 3 bases and J gave up 10 bases; unmatched junction bases: 3. The germline V gene has CDR1 KGHSH and CDR2 LQKENI.

The V gene is TRBV12-5, the J gene TRBJ1-6, with 8 positions matching TRBD1. Losses at the gene ends were 6 bases for V and 5 bases for J; bases not matched to a gene: 3. CDR3 size: 14 residues. Germline V gene sequence: CDR1 LGHNT, CDR2 FRNRAP. CDR3 residues: CASGMTGDNSPLHF. The CDR3 DNA sequence: TGTGCTAGTGGGATGACAGGGGATAATTCACCCCTCCACTTT. The variable domain in full, completed from reference TRBV12-5 and TRBJ1-6, reads DARVTQTPRHKVTEMGQEVTMRCQPILGHNTVFWYRQTMMQGLELLAYFRNRAPLDDSGMPKDRFSAEMPDATLATLKIQPSEPRDSAVYFCASGMTGDNSPLHFGNGTRLTVT.

This clone showed up just a few times. In the same sample, other DNA sequences code for this CDR3. The rearrangement uses TRBV30 and TRBJ1-1; D not resolved. V was cut by 0 bases and J by 0 bases, with 5 bases left in between. CDR3 length equals 13 residues. The V gene's germline CDR1 is GTSNPN and CDR2 SVGIG (reference sequence). As DNA, the CDR3 is TGTGCCTGGAGTGTAGGCGTGAACACTGAAGCTTTCTTT. Amino acid sequence: CAWSVGVNTEAFF.

The rearrangement links TRBV14 to TRBJ2-1; D is possibly TRBD2 (6 bases). The V gene lost 5 bases and the J gene lost 2 bases, with 13 bases spanning the gap. Germline values: CDR1 SGHDN, CDR2 FVKESK. The length of the CDR3 is 15 residues. CDR3 loop: CASSGWREPYNEQFF. CDR3 DNA: TGTGCCAGCAGCGGCTGGCGGGAACCCTACAATGAGCAGTTCTTC.